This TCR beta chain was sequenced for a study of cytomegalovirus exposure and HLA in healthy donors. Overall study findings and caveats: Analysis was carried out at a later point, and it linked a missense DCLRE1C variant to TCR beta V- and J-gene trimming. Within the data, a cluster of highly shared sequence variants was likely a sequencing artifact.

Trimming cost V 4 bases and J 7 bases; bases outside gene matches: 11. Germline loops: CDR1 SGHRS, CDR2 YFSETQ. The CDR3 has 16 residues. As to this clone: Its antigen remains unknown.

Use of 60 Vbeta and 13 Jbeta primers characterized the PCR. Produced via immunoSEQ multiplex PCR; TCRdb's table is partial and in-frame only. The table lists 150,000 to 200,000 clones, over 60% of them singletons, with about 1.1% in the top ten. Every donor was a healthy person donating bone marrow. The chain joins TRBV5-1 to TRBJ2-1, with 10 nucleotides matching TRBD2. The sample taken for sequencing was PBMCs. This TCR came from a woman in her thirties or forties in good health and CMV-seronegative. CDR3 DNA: TGCGCCAGCAGCCCAAGGACTAGCGGAATTCATAATGAGCAGTTCTTC. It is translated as CASSPRTSGIHNEQFF.